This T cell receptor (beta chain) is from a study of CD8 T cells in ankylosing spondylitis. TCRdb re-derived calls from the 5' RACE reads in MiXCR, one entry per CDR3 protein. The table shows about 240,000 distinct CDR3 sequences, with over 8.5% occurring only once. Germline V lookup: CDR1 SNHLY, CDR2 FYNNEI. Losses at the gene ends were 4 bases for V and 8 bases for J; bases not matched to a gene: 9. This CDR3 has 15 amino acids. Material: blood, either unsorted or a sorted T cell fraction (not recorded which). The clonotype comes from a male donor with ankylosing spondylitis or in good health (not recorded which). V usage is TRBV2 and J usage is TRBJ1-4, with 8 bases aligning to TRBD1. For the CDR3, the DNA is TGTGCCAGCAGTGCTAGACAGGGGAGAGGCGAAAAACTGTTTTTT. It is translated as CASSARQGRGEKLFF.